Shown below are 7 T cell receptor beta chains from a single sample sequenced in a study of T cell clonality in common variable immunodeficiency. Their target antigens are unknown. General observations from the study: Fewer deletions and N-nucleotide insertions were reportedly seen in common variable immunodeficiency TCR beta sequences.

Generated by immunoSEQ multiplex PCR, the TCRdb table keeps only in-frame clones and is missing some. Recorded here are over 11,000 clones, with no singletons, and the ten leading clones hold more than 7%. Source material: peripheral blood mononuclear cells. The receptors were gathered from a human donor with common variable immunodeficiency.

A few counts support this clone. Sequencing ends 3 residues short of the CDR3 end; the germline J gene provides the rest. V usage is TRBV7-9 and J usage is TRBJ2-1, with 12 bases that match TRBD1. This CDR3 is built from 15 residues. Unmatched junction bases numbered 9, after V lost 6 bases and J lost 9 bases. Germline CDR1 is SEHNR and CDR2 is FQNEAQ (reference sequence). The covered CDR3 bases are TGTGCCAGCAGTCATCGGGGACAGGGGGCGGGTGAG. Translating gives CASSHRGQGAGE. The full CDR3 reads CASSHRGQGAGEQFF.

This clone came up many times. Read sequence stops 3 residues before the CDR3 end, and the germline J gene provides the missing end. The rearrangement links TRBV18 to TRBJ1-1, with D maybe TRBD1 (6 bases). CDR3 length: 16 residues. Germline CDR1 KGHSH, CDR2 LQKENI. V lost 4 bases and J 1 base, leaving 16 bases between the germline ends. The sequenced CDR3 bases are TGTGCCAGCTCACTGCCTCCGGGACAAAGGAACACTGAA. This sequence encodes CASSLPPGQRNTE. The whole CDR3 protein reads CASSLPPGQRNTEAFF.

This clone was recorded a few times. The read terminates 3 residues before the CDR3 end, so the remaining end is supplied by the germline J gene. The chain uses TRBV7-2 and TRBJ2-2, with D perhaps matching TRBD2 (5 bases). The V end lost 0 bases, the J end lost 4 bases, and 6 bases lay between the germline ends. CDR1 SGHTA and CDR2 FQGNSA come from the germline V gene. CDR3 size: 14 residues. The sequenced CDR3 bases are TGTGCCAGCAGCTTAGCGCGGGTCACCGGGGAG. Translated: CASSLARVTGE. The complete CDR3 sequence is CASSLARVTGELFF.

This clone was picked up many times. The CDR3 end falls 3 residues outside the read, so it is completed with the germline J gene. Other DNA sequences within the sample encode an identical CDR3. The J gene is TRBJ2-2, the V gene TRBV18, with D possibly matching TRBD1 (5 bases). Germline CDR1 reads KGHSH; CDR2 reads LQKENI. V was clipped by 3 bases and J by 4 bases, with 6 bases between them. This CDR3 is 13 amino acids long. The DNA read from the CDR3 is TGTGCCAGCTCACCGCAGGGCACCGGGGAG. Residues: CASSPQGTGE. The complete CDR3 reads CASSPQGTGELFF.

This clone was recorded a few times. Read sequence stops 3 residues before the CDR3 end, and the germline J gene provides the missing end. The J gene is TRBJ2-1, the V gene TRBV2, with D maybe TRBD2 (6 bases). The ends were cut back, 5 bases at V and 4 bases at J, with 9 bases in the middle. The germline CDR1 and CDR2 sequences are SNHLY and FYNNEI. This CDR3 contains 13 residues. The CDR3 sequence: CASSTGEYNEQFF. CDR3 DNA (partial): TGTGCCAGCAGTACGGGGGAGTACAATGAG.

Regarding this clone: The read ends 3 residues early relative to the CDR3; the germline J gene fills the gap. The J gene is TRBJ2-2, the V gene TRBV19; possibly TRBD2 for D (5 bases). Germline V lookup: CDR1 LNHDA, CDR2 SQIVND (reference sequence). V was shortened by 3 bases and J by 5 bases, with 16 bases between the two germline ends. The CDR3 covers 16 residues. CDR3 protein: CASSILAGGKTGELFF. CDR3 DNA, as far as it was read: TGTGCCAGTAGTATTCTTGCGGGTGGGAAAACCGGGGAG.

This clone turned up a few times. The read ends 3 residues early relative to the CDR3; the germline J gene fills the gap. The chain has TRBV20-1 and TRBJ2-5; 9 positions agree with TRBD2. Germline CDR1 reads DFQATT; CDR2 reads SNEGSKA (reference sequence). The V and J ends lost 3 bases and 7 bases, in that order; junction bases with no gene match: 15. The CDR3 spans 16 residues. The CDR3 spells CSASSPAGGPGGTQYF. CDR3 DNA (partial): TGCAGTGCTAGTTCCCCCGCGGGGGGGCCCGGGGGGACC.